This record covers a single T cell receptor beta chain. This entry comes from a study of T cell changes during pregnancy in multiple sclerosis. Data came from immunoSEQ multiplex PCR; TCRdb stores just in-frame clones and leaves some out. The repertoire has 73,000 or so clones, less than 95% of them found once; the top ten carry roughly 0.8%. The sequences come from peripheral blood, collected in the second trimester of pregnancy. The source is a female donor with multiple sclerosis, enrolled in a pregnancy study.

Here the CDR3 DNA reads TGTGCCAGCAGTGAATATGTGAAGCCTCCAGATACGCAGTATTTT. Amino acid sequence: CASSEYVKPPDTQYF. V is TRBV6-1 and J is TRBJ2-3, with no clear D. Trimming shortened V by 2 bases and J by 4 bases, and 13 bases separated the two germline ends. Germline CDR1 is MNHNS and CDR2 is SASEGT. The CDR3 is 15 amino acids.